One and the same sample provided the 22 T cell receptor beta chains below, sequenced in a study of T-cell memory formation after mild COVID-19. Via MiXCR, TCRdb re-called the 5' RACE reads, giving one row per CDR3 protein. In the table there are 95,000 to 120,000 distinct CDR3 sequences, about 24% of which are singletons. Material: PBMCs or a T cell subset sorted from them (not recorded which). The receptors were sampled from a man between 18 and 29 years old who had mild COVID-19 (a few samples of this study predate the infection). Cell type and time point are not known.

This clonotype was counted a few times. This rearrangement joins TRBV7-9 to TRBJ1-1, with D perhaps TRBD1 (6 bases). Trimming stripped 5 bases from V and 8 bases from J, with 18 bases between. Germline assignment: CDR1 SEHNR and CDR2 FQNEAQ (reference sequence). The CDR3 consists of 14 residues. CDR3 DNA: TGTGCCAGCAGCCCAGGGGTCTCGGGCCGAGAAGCTTTCTTT. Its translation: CASSPGVSGREAFF. The full variable domain, completed using reference TRBV7-9 and TRBJ1-1, is DTGVSQNPRHKITKRGQNVTFRCDPISEHNRLYWYRQTLGQGPEFLTYFQNEAQLEKSRLLSDRFSAERPKGSFSTLEIQRTEQGDSAMYLCASSPGVSGREAFFGQGTRLTVV.

This clonotype has only a few counts. The chain has TRBV24-1 and TRBJ2-1; D may be TRBD2 (5 bases). CDR3 length equals 14 residues. Per the germline V gene, CDR1 is KGHDR and CDR2 is SFDVKD. V lost 6 bases and J lost 4, with 12 bases in between. CDR3 sequence reads: CATSLRGQYNEQFF. In nucleotides, the CDR3 is TGTGCCACCAGTCTTAGAGGGCAGTACAATGAGCAGTTCTTC.

J is TRBJ2-7 and V is TRBV5-6; tentative D call: TRBD2 (5 bases). Germline V gives CDR1 SGHDT, CDR2 YYEEEE. This CDR3 region has 13 residues. V shed 5 bases and J shed 0 bases, with 9 bases lying between them. CDR3 amino acids: CASSEGSSYEQYV. CDR3 in DNA: TGTGCCAGCAGTGAGGGCAGCTCCTACGAGCAGTACGTC.

The chain has TRBV4-3 and TRBJ1-1; D call uncertain. This CDR3 has 13 residues. The germline V gene has CDR1 LGHNA and CDR2 YSLEER. Trimming cost V 0 bases and J 5 bases, with 7 bases left between them. The CDR3: CASSQDGETEAFF. The DNA of the CDR3 is TGCGCCAGCAGCCAAGATGGCGAGACTGAAGCTTTCTTT.

The V gene is TRBV27, the J gene TRBJ2-3, with 8 nucleotides matching TRBD1. The CDR3 is 16 residues long. The trim removed 6 bases at V and 3 bases at J, leaving 11 bases unmatched. The germline CDR1 and CDR2 sequences are MNHEY and SMNVEV (reference sequence). CDR3 in amino acids: CASSSPADRGTDTQYF. As DNA, the CDR3 is TGTGCCAGCAGCTCCCCCGCCGACAGGGGTACAGATACGCAGTATTTT.

This clonotype occurred many times. The genes are TRBV7-8 and TRBJ2-3; D possibly corresponds to TRBD2 (7 bases). V shed 0 bases and J shed 2 bases, with 12 bases lying between them. Germline lookup yields CDR1 SGHVS and CDR2 FQNEAQ. This CDR3 is 16 amino acids long. Written as DNA, the CDR3 is TGTGCCAGCAGCTTAGCAGGGGGGGCCTCCACAGATACGCAGTATTTT. Encoded protein: CASSLAGGASTDTQYF.

The rearrangement joins TRBV12-3 or TRBV12-4 to TRBJ2-3; 11 nucleotides match TRBD2. This CDR3 has 16 residues. Trimming removed 4 bases from V and 8 bases from J; junction bases left unmatched: 11. The CDR3 DNA reads TGTGCCAGCAGTTCGTTAGCGGGGGGGGCTCGGGGTACGCAGTATTTT. Protein: CASSSLAGGARGTQYF.

This clonotype showed up many times. This chain connects TRBV7-2 to TRBJ2-1; the match to TRBD2 covers 8 bases. Germline assignment: CDR1 SGHTA and CDR2 FQGNSA. The CDR3 extends over 14 amino acids. With 3 bases clipped from V and 7 bases from J, the junction kept 5 bases outside the gene matches. The CDR3 bases are TGTGCCAGCAGCTTTTGGGCGGGGGGAAATGAGCAGTTCTTC. Protein product: CASSFWAGGNEQFF.

The sample holds a few counts of this clonotype. V and J are TRBV7-9 and TRBJ2-1, with 8 bases that match TRBD1. The junction had 10 bases not matched to a gene; V was cut back by 5 bases and J by 7 bases. Looked up from germline, CDR1 is SEHNR and CDR2 is FQNEAQ (reference sequence). The CDR3 length is 15 residues. CDR3 sequence: CASSASRQGMNEQFF. Written as DNA, the CDR3 is TGTGCCAGCAGCGCAAGCCGACAGGGGATGAATGAGCAGTTCTTC.

The chain links TRBV7-2 to TRBJ2-1; 9 nucleotides match TRBD1. Germline V gene sequence: CDR1 SGHTA, CDR2 FQGNSA. The CDR3 covers 15 residues. V lost 0 bases to trimming and J lost 6 bases; unmatched junction nucleotides: 3. Written as DNA, the CDR3 is TGTGCCAGCAGCTTAGCGACAGGGGGTAGCAATGAGCAGTTCTTC. Amino acid sequence: CASSLATGGSNEQFF.

The genes are TRBV12-3 or TRBV12-4 and TRBJ2-7; TRBD1 matches 9 bases. The CDR3 loop spans 14 amino acids. The J segment lost 4 bases and the V segment lost 6 bases, leaving 7 bases of the junction unmatched. The CDR3 protein is CASRRTGGGYEQYF. The CDR3 nucleotides are TGTGCCAGCAGGAGAACAGGGGGCGGGTACGAGCAGTACTTC.

This clonotype was seen only a few times. The chain carries TRBV11-2 and TRBJ2-1; 8 nucleotides align to TRBD2. Per germline, CDR1 SGHAT and CDR2 FQNNGV. Losses at the gene ends were 0 bases for V and 0 bases for J; bases not matched to a gene: 4. The CDR3 consists of 17 residues. The CDR3 region is CASSLDPGGASYNEQFF. CDR3 coding DNA: TGTGCCAGCAGCTTAGATCCCGGGGGGGCCTCCTACAATGAGCAGTTCTTC.

This sequence joins TRBV7-2 and TRBJ2-5, with D hard to call. This CDR3 has 12 amino acids. Germline V gene lookup returns CDR1 SGHTA and CDR2 FQGNSA. V was pared by 2 bases and J by 8 bases, with 9 bases between. CDR3 DNA sequence: TGTGCCAGCAGCTTATTAAGATCCACCCAGTACTTC. Protein: CASSLLRSTQYF.

This clonotype has only a few counts. The J gene is TRBJ2-5, the V gene TRBV12-3 or TRBV12-4; 8 positions match TRBD1. Trimming took 6 bases from V and 2 from J; bases not matched to a gene: 8. The CDR3 runs 15 residues. The CDR3 loop is CASSLTGGQQETQYF. The CDR3 DNA reads TGTGCCAGCAGCCTTACAGGGGGGCAACAAGAGACCCAGTACTTC.

A single count supports this clonotype. The chain is built from TRBV7-9 and TRBJ1-4, with a weak D call TRBD1 (6 bases). Looked up from germline, CDR1 is SEHNR and CDR2 is FQNEAQ (reference sequence). Trimming shortened V by 5 bases and J by 3 bases, and 16 bases separated the two germline ends. This CDR3 region has 16 residues. The CDR3 region has the DNA TGTGCCAGCAGCAACTACAGGGTTGATGCTAATGAAAAACTGTTTTTT. Its protein is CASSNYRVDANEKLFF.

This clonotype occurred a few times. The chain combines TRBV5-1 with TRBJ2-5, with a weak D call TRBD2 (6 bases). The CDR3 has 15 residues. The germline V and J ends were trimmed by 2 bases and 5 bases, with 16 bases remaining between them. Germline V gene lookup returns CDR1 SGHRS and CDR2 YFSETQ. DNA for the CDR3: TGCGCCAGCAGCTTCCGGGACTCCTCACGGGAGACCCAGTACTTC. Protein: CASSFRDSSRETQYF.

This clonotype was observed a few times. The chain employs TRBV7-2 and TRBJ2-3; perhaps TRBD1 as D (6 bases). Trimming removed 5 bases from V and 2 bases from J, with 17 bases in between. The CDR3 covers 16 residues. CDR1 is SGHTA and CDR2 is FQGNSA in the germline V gene. As DNA, the CDR3 is TGTGCCAGCAGCCTGGTCCCCCTGGGGGCCACAGATACGCAGTATTTT. This translates into CASSLVPLGATDTQYF.

This clonotype appeared a few times. The chain is built from TRBV6-5 and TRBJ1-2; unclear D gene. This CDR3 has 15 residues. Trimming took off 2 bases at V and 4 bases at J, with 14 bases between the two ends. Germline V lookup: CDR1 MNHEY, CDR2 SVGAGI. CDR3 in amino acids: CASSYVLDGSYGYTF. The CDR3 DNA is TGTGCCAGCAGTTACGTCTTAGATGGATCCTATGGCTACACCTTC.

The J gene is TRBJ2-3, the V gene TRBV4-3, with a weak D call TRBD2 (6 bases). The germline V and J ends were trimmed by 4 bases and 1 base, with 12 bases remaining between them. This CDR3 spans 15 amino acids. Per germline, CDR1 LGHNA and CDR2 YSLEER. CDR3: CASSRMGEGTDTQYF. CDR3 DNA sequence: TGCGCCAGCAGCCGCATGGGGGAGGGCACAGATACGCAGTATTTT.

This clonotype was counted a few times. V and J are TRBV9 and TRBJ2-1; D tentatively fits TRBD1 or TRBD2 (6 bases each). CDR1 and CDR2 from the germline V gene are SGDLS and YYNGEE. Trimming cost V 0 bases and J 6 bases, with 10 bases left between them. The CDR3 covers 14 residues. The CDR3 DNA reads as TGTGCCAGCAGCGTAGGGGGGGCCTCCAATGAGCAGTTCTTC. It is translated as CASSVGGASNEQFF.

The table lists this clonotype with a few counts. The rearrangement uses TRBV13 and TRBJ2-7; no firm D call. The V end was cut by 1 base, the J end by 0 bases, with 10 bases between. CDR1 is PRHDT, CDR2 FYEKMQ, per germline (reference sequence). This CDR3 comprises 15 residues. For the CDR3, the DNA is TGTGCCAGCAGCTTAGCACTGTCGGGCTCCTACGAGCAGTACTTC. Its translation: CASSLALSGSYEQYF.

This clonotype was seen ten or more times. The rearrangement links TRBV4-3 to TRBJ1-1; D remains ambiguous. This CDR3 spans 13 amino acids. Per germline, CDR1 LGHNA and CDR2 YSLEER. The V end lost 3 bases, the J end lost 5 bases, and 10 bases lay between the germline ends. The CDR3: CASSQGIETEAFF. The CDR3, as DNA: TGCGCCAGCAGCCAGGGGATTGAAACTGAAGCTTTCTTT.